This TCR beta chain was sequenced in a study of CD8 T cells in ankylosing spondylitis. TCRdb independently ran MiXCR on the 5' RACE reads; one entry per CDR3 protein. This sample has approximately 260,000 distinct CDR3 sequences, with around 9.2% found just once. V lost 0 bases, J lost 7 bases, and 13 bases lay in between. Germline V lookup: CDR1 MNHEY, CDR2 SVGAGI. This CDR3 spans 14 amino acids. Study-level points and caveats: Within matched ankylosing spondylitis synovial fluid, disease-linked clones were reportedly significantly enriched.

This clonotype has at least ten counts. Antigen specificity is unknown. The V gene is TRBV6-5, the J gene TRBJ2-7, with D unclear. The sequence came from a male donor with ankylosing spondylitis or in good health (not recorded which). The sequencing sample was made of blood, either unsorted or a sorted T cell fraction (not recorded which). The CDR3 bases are TGTGCCAGCAGTTACTCGAATTTTATGGTTGAGCAGTACTTC. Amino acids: CASSYSNFMVEQYF.